This TCR beta chain originates from a study of T-cell memory formation after mild COVID-19. Study information: TCR clusters were largely donor specific.

TCRdb processed the 5' RACE reads anew with MiXCR; each CDR3 protein has one entry. The sample has approximately 240,000 distinct CDR3 sequences; 16% are singletons. Broader study findings: Contracting CD4+ clones sat mainly in CM and EM; CD8+ in EMRA.

The germline V gene encodes CDR1 MNHNY and CDR2 SVGAGI (reference sequence). The CDR3 sequence is 14 residues long. Trimming took 6 bases from V and 9 from J, leaving 18 bases between them. This clonotype was counted only a few times. The antigen is unknown. The chain links TRBV6-6 to TRBJ2-1; D may be TRBD1 or TRBD2 (5 bases each). Sequencing was performed on PBMCs or a T cell subset sorted from them (not recorded which). The sequence came from a man between 18 and 35 years old who had mild COVID-19 (a few samples of this study predate the infection). Cell type and time point are not known. CDR3: CASSPRDRRGEQFF. The CDR3 bases are TGTGCCAGCAGCCCCCGGGACCGCCGGGGTGAGCAGTTCTTC.